This TCR beta chain emerged from a study of cytomegalovirus exposure and HLA in healthy donors. The study's findings and limits: Per a prior analysis, the majority of TCR beta V segments were productive roughly 90% or roughly 30% of the time. In a later analysis, DRB1 alleles had the most associated TCRs; HLA-C alleles the fewest. Reportedly, fewer N-insertions than the roughly 700-donor mean appeared in an Asian-associated ancestry cluster in a later analysis. Overall, roughly 160 TCR beta chains were annotated as cytomegalovirus-associated.

The table lists this clone with a count of one. What it binds is unknown. The CDR3 is made up of 15 amino acids. With 3 bases clipped from V and 7 bases from J, the junction kept 6 bases outside the gene matches. CDR1 LGHNA and CDR2 YSLEER come from the germline V gene. The PCR made use of 60 Vbeta and 13 Jbeta primers. Data came from immunoSEQ multiplex PCR; TCRdb stores just in-frame clones and leaves some out. This sample has over 150,000 clones, with 84% found just once. The sequenced sample was PBMCs. The chain couples TRBV4-3 to TRBJ2-2; TRBD2 matches at 9 bases. The sequence derives from a man aged 18 to 29 in good health and CMV-seronegative. The CDR3 nucleotides read TGCGCCAGCAGCCAGGCTAGCGGGAATCTCGGGGAGCTGTTTTTT. It translates to CASSQASGNLGELFF.